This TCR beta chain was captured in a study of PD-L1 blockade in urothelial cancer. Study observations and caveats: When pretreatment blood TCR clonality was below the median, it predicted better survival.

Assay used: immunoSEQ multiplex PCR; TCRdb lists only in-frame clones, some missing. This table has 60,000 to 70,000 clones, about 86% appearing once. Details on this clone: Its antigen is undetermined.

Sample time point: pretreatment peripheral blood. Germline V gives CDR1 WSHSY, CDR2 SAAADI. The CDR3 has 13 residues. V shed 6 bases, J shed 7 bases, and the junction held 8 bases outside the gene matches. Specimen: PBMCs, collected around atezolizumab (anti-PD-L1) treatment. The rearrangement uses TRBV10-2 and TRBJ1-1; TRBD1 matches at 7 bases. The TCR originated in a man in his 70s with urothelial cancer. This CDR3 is CASSPTGRNEAFF. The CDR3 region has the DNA TGCGCCAGCAGCCCGACAGGGAGAAATGAAGCTTTCTTT.